The T cell receptor (beta chain) described here comes from a study of cytomegalovirus exposure and HLA in healthy donors. Background on the study: As released early, the data held 75 million to 90 million unique TCRs from HLA-typed donors. The study, taken as a whole, reports: Researchers reported from a later analysis that most CMV-associated TCR beta chains appeared HLA-restricted. TCR beta chains numbering more than 150 were designated cytomegalovirus-associated.

With 60 Vbeta and 13 Jbeta primers, the PCR was carried out. Method: immunoSEQ multiplex PCR; TCRdb's copy keeps in-frame clones and lacks some. This repertoire includes 65,000 to 90,000 clones. About this clone: Its antigen is undetermined.

The CDR3 length is 14 residues. Trimming left V 0 bases short and J 10 bases short, with 15 bases between. Looked up from germline, CDR1 is MNHEY and CDR2 is SVGAGI. Sequencing was performed on PBMCs. The clonotype was recovered from a female donor in good health and CMV-seropositive. The rearrangement joins TRBV6-5 to TRBJ1-1, with TRBD1 as a possible D gene (6 bases). The CDR3 bases are TGTGCCAGCAGTTACTCAAATACAGGGTGGGGAGCTTTCTTT. It encodes CASSYSNTGWGAFF.